This T cell receptor beta chain was observed in a study of tissue T cells after allogeneic stem cell transplantation. General observations from the study: The patient cohort was small and clinically heterogeneous, with limited sampling depth.

The CDR3 sequence is 13 residues long. V was cut by 8 bases and J by 8 bases, with 16 bases left in between. Sequencing of TCRbeta CDR3 at survey depth gave sequences and template counts. Only in-frame clones appear in the TCRdb table, and some are missing; sequencing was by immunoSEQ multiplex PCR. The sample consists of thousands of clones, over 55% of them appearing once. Notes on this clone: Its antigen is unidentified.

The V gene is TRBV12-3 or TRBV12-4, the J gene TRBJ2-4; TRBD2 is a possible D gene (6 bases). Sample: tissue from the jejunum, taken at autopsy. The clonotype comes from a male donor aged 60 or older with lung cancer. The CDR3, as DNA: TGTGCCAGCTCCTGGGGGGTAGGCGACATTCAGTACTTC. The encoded protein is CASSWGVGDIQYF.